This T cell receptor (beta chain) is drawn from a study of blood T cells in healthy people across ages. Primers used in a second PCR of about 7 to 12 cycles were a sample-barcoded 5' primer and a J-beta primer mix. TCRdb independently ran MiXCR on the 5' RACE reads; one entry per CDR3 protein. Seen here are about 1 million distinct CDR3 sequences, 45% observed once, and the top ten hold under 20%. The germline V gene has CDR1 SGHTA and CDR2 FQGTGA. V lost 1 base to trimming and J lost 2 bases; unmatched junction nucleotides: 5. The CDR3 loop spans 16 amino acids. The receptor was derived from a woman in her sixties or seventies in good health. V gene TRBV7-3 combines with J gene TRBJ2-5, with TRBD1 matching over 9 bases. Sequences were obtained from blood. The CDR3 here is CASSLRGQGYQETQYF. The CDR3 DNA sequence: TGTGCCAGCAGCTTAAGGGGACAGGGCTATCAAGAGACCCAGTACTTC.